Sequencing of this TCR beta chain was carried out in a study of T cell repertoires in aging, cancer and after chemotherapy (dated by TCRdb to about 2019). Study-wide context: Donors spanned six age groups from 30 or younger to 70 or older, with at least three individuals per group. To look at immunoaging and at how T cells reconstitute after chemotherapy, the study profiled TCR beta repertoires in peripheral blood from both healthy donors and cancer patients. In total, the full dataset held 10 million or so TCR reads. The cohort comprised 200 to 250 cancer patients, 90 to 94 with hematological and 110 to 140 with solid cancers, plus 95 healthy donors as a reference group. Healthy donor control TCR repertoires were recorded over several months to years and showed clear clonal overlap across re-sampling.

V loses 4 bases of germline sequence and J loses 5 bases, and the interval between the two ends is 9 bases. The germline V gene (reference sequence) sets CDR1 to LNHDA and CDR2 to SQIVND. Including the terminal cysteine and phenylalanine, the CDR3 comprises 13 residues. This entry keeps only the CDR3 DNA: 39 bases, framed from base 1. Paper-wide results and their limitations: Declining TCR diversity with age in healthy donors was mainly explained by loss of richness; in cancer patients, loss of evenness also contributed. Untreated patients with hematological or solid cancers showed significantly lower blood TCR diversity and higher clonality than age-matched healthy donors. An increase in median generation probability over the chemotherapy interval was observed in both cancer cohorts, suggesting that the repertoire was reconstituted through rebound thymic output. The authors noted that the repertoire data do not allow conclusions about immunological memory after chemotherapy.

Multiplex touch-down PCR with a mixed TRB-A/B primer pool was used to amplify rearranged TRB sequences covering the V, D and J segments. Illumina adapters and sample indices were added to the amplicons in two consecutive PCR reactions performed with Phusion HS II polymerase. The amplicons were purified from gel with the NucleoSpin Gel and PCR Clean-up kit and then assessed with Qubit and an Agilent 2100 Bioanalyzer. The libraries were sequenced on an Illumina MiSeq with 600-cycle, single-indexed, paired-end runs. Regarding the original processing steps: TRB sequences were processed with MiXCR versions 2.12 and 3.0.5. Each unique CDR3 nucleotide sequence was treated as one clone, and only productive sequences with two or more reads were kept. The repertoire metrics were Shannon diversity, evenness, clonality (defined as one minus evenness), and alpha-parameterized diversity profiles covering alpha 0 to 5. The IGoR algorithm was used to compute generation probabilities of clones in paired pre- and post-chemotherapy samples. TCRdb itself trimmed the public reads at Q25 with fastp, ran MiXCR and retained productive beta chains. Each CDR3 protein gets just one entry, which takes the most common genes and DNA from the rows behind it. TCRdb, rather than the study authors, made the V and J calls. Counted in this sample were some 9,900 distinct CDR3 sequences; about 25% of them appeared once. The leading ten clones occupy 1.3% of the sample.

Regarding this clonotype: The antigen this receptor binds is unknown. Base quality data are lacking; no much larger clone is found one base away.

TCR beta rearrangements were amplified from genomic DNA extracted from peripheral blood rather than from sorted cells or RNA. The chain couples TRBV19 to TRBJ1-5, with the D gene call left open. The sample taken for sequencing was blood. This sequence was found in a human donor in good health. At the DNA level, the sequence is TGTGCCAGTAGTACGGACGGTGATCAGCCCCAGCATTTT. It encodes CASSTDGDQPQHF.